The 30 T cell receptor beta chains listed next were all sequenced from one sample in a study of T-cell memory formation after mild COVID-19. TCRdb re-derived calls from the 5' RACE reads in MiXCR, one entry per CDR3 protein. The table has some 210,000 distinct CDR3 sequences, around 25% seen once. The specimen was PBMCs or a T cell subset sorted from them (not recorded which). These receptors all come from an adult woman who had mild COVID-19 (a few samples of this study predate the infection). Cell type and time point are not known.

The DNA of the CDR3 is TGTGCCAGCTCACCACCGGTTAGTCTGGCAGGGACCGAGTACGAGCAGTACTTC. This codes for CASSPPVSLAGTEYEQYF. The chain uses TRBV18 and TRBJ2-7; D may correspond to TRBD1 or TRBD2 (5 bases each). V lost 0 bases and J 4 bases, leaving 22 bases between the germline ends. Germline CDR1 and CDR2: KGHSH and LQKENI. The CDR3 is 18 amino acids.

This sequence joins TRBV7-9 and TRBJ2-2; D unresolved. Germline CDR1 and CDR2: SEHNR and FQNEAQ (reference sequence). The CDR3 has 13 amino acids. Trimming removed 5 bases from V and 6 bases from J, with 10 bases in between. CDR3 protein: CASSHRAPGELFF. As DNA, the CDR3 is TGTGCCAGCAGCCACCGGGCCCCCGGGGAGCTGTTTTTT.

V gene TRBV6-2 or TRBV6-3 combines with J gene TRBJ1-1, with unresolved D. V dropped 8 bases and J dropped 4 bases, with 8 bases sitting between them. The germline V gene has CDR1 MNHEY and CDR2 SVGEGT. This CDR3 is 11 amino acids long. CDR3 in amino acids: CASQDLTEAFF. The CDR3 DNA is TGTGCCAGCCAGGACCTCACTGAAGCTTTCTTT.

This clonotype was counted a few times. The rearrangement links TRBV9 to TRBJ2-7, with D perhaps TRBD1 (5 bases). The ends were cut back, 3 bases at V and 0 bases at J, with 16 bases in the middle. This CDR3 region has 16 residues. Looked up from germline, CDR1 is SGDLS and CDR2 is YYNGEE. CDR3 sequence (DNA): TGTGCCAGCAGCGCCCGCGCCTCGGACATCTCCTACGAGCAGTACTTC. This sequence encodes CASSARASDISYEQYF.

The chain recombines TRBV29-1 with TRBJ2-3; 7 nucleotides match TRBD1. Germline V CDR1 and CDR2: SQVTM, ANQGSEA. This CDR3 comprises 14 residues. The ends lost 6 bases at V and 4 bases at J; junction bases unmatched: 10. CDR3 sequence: CSVPPRGWADTQYF. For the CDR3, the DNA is TGCAGCGTACCACCCAGGGGGTGGGCAGATACGCAGTATTTT.

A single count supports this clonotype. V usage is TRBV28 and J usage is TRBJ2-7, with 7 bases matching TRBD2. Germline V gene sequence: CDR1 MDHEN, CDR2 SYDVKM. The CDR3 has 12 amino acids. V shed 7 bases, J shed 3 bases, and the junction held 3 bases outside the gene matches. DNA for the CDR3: TGTGCCAGCATCGGGGGGAGCTACGAGCAGTACTTC. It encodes CASIGGSYEQYF.

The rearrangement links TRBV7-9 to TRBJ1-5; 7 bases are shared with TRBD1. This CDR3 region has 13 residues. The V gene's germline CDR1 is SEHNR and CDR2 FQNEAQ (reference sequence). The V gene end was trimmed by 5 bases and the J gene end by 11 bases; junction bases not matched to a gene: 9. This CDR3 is CASSNQDREAQHF. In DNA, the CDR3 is TGTGCCAGCAGCAATCAAGACAGGGAAGCCCAGCATTTT.

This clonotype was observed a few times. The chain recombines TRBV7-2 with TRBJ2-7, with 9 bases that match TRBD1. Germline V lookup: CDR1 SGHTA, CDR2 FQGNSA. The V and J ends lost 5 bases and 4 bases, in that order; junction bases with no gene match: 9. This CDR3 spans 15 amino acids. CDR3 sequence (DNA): TGTGCCAGCAGCCCCCGGGGACAGGGCATATACGAGCAGTACTTC. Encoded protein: CASSPRGQGIYEQYF.

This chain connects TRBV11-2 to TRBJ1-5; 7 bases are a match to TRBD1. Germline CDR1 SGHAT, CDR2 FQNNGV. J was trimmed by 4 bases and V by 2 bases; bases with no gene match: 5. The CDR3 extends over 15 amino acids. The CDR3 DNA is TGTGCCAGCAGCTTAAGGGGGCAGGGGAATCAGCCCCAGCATTTT. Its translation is CASSLRGQGNQPQHF. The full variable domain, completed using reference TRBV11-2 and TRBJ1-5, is EAGVAQSPRYKIIEKRQSVAFWCNPISGHATLYWYQQILGQGPKLLIQFQNNGVVDDSQLPKDRFSAERLKGVDSTLKIQPAKLEDSAVYLCASSLRGQGNQPQHFGDGTRLSIL.

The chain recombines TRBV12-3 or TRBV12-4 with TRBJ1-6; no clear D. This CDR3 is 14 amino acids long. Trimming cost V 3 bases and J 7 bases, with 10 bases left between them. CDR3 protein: CASSLVLLNSPLHF. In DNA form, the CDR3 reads TGTGCCAGCAGTTTGGTGCTGTTGAATTCACCCCTCCACTTT.

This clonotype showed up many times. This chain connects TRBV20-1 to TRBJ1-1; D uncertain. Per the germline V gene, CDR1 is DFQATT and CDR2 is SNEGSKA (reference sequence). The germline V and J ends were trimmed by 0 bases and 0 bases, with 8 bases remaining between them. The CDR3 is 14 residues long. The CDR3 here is CSARDPGMNTEAFF. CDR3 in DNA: TGCAGTGCTAGAGACCCCGGGATGAACACTGAAGCTTTCTTT.

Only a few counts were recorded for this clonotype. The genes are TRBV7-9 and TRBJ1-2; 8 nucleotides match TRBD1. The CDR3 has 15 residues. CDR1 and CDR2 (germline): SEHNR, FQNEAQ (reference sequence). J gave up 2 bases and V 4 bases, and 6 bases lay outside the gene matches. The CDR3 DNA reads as TGTGCCAGCAGCTCCATCCGGACAGGGAACTATGGCTACACCTTC. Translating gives CASSSIRTGNYGYTF.

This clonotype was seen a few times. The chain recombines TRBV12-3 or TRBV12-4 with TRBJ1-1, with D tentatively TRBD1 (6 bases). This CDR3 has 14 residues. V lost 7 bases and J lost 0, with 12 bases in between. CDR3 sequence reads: CASIFTGMNTEAFF. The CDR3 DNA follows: TGTGCCAGCATCTTTACAGGGATGAACACTGAAGCTTTCTTT.

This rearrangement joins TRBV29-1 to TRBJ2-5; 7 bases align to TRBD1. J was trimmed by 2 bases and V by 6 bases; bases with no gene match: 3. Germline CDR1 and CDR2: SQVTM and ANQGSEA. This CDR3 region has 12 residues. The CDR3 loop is CSVQDRQETQYF. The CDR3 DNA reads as TGCAGCGTCCAGGACAGGCAAGAGACCCAGTACTTC.

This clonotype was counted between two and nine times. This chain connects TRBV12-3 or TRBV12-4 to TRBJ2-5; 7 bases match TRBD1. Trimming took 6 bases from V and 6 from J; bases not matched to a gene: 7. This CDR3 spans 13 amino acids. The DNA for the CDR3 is TGTGCCAGCAGATCAACAGGGGAAAAGACCCAGTACTTC. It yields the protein CASRSTGEKTQYF.

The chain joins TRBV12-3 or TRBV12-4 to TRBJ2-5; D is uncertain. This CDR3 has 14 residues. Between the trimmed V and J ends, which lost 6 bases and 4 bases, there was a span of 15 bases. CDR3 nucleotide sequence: TGTGCCAGCAGCCTGAAGCACAGAGGAGAGACCCAGTACTTC. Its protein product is CASSLKHRGETQYF.

CDR3 in DNA: TGTGCCAGCACCGCGGGGGACAGCTCCTACGAGCAGTACTTC. Amino acid sequence: CASTAGDSSYEQYF. This chain links TRBV12-3 or TRBV12-4 with TRBJ2-7; the D gene could be TRBD1 or TRBD2 (7 bases each). V lost 7 bases, J lost 0 bases, and 13 bases lay in between. The CDR3 is 14 amino acids.

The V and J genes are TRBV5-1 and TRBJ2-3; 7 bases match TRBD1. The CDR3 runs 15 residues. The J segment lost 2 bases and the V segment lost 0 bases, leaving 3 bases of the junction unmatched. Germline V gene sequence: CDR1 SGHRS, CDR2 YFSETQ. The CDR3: CASSLVGTATDTQYF. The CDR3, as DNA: TGCGCCAGCAGCTTGGTGGGGACAGCCACAGATACGCAGTATTTT.

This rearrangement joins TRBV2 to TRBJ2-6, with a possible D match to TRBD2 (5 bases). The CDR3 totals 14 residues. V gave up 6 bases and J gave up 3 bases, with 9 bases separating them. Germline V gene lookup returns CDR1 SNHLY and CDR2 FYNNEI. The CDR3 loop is CASSPRVGANVLTF. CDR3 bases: TGTGCCAGCAGCCCGCGGGTTGGGGCCAACGTCCTGACTTTC.

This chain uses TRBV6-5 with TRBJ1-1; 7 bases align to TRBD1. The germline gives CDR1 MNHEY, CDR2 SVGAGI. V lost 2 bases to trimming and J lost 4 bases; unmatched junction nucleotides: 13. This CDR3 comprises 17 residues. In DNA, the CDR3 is TGTGCCAGCAGTTACGGGGCAGGGGGAAAGGAGGGCACTGAAGCTTTCTTT. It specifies CASSYGAGGKEGTEAFF.

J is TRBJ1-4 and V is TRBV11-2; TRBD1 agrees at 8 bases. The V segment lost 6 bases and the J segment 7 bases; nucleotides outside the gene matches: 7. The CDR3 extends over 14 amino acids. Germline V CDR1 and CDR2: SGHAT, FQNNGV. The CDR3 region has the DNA TGTGCCAGCAGGAGGAGACAGGGGTCTGAAAAACTGTTTTTT. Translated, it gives CASRRRQGSEKLFF.

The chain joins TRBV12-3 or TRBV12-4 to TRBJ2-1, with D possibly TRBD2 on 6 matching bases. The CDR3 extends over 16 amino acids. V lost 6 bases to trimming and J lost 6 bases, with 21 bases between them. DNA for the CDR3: TGTGCCAGCAGCCAGGTTGGGGGGAAAATGCTCAATGAGCAGTTCTTC. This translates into CASSQVGGKMLNEQFF.

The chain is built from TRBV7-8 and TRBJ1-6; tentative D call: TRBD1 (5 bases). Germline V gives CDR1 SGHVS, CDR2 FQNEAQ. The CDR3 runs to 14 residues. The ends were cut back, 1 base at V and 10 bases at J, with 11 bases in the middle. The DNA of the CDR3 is TGTGCCAGCAGCTTAGTGGGGACGGGGTCACCCCTCCACTTT. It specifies CASSLVGTGSPLHF. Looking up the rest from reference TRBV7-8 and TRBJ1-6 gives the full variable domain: GAGVSQSPRYKVAKRGQDVALRCDPISGHVSLFWYQQALGQGPEFLTYFQNEAQLDKSGLPSDRFFAERPEGSVSTLKIQRTQQEDSAVYLCASSLVGTGSPLHFGNGTRLTVT.

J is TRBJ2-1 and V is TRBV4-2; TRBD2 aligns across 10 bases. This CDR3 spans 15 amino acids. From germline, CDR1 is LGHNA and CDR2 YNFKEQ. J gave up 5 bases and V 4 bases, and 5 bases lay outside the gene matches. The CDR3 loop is CASSPAGGPNNEQFF. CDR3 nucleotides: TGTGCCAGCAGCCCAGCGGGAGGGCCTAACAATGAGCAGTTCTTC.

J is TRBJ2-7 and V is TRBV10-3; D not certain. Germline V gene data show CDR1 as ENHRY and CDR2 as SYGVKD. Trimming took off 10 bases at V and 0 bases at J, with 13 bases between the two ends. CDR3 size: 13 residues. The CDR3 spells CATTPATSYEQYF. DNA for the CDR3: TGTGCCACAACCCCGGCCACCTCCTACGAGCAGTACTTC.

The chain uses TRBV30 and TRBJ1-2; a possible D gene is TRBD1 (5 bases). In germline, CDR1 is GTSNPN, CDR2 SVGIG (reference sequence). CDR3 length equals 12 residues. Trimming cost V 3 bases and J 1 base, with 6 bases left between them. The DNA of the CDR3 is TGTGCCTGGAGCAGGGTTAACTATGGCTACACCTTC. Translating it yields CAWSRVNYGYTF. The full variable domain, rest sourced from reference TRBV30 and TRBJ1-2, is SQTIHQWPATLVQPVGSPLSLECTVEGTSNPNLYWYRQAAGRGLQLLFYSVGIGQISSEVPQNLSASRPQDRQFILSSKKLLLSDSGFYLCAWSRVNYGYTFGSGTRLTVV.

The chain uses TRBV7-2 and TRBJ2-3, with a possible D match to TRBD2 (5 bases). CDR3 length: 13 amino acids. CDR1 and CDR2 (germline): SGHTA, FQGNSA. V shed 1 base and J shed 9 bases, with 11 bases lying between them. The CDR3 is CASSLVGGGTQYF. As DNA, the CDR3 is TGTGCCAGCAGCTTAGTTGGAGGAGGAACGCAGTATTTT.

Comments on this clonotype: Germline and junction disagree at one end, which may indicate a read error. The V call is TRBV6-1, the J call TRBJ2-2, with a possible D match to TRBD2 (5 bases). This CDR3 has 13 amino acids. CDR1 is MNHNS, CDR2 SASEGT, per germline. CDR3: CASSESEVRDPVF. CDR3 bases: TGTGCCAGCAGTGAATCGGAGGTCCGGGATCCTGTTTTT.

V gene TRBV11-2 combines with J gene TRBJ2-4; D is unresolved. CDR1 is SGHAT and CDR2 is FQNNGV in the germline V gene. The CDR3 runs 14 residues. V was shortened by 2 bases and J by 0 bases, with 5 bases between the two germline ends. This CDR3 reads CASSLRIAKNIQYF. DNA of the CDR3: TGTGCCAGCAGCTTACGGATAGCCAAAAACATTCAGTACTTC.

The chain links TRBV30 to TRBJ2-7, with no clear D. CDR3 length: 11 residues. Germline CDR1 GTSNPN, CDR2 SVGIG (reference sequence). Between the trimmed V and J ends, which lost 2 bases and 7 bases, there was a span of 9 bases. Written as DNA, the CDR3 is TGTGCCTGGAGTAGGACCGTGGAGCAGTACTTC. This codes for CAWSRTVEQYF.